These 29 T cell receptor beta chains came from one sample sequenced in a study of beta chain features in type 1 diabetes. Expressed TCRB transcripts were sequenced after all isolated RNA was converted to cDNA. Sequenced by immunoSEQ multiplex PCR; TCRdb stores in-frame clones only, minus some. This sample yields hundreds of thousands of clones, of which 15% are seen a single time; approximately 0.015% belongs to the top ten. Study-wide results and caveats: Shortening that was moderate but significant affected the TCRB CDR3s of Type 1 diabetes patients in all four CD4+ subsets.

For these receptors, no antigen is known. Material for sequencing was naive CD4+ T cells from blood. These receptors all stem from a man aged 18 to 30 with type 1 diabetes.

V usage is TRBV9 and J usage is TRBJ2-5; D is possibly TRBD1 (6 bases). The length of the CDR3 is 14 residues. V dropped 4 bases and J dropped 2 bases, with 12 bases sitting between them. Germline assignment: CDR1 SGDLS and CDR2 YYNGEE. The CDR3 here is CASSPTGFQETQYF. CDR3 bases: TGTGCCAGCAGCCCTACAGGGTTTCAAGAGACCCAGTACTTC.

This clone was counted between two and nine times. This chain joins TRBV5-6 and TRBJ1-2, with D tentatively TRBD1 (6 bases). With 1 base removed from V and 5 bases from J, the gap between germline ends came to 12 bases. This CDR3 has 14 amino acids. Germline V gives CDR1 SGHDT, CDR2 YYEEEE. The CDR3 spells CASSLSGVGYGYTF. CDR3 coding DNA: TGTGCCAGCAGCTTGTCAGGGGTAGGGTATGGCTACACCTTC. Based on the CDR3 plus reference TRBV5-6 and TRBJ1-2, the full variable domain is DAGVTQSPTHLIKTRGQQVTLRCSPKSGHDTVSWYQQALGQGPQFIFQYYEEEERQRGNFPDRFSGHQFPNYSSELNVNALLLGDSALYLCASSLSGVGYGYTFGSGTRLTVV.

The V and J genes are TRBV18 and TRBJ2-1, with 8 bases aligning to TRBD2. Germline assignment: CDR1 KGHSH and CDR2 LQKENI. The J segment lost 6 bases and the V segment lost 2 bases, leaving 0 bases of the junction unmatched. The CDR3 totals 13 residues. In nucleotides, the CDR3 is TGTGCCAGCTCACCAGGACTAGCCAATGAGCAGTTCTTC. It translates to CASSPGLANEQFF. The whole variable domain, filled in from reference TRBV18 and TRBJ2-1, reads NAGVMQNPRHLVRRRGQEARLRCSPMKGHSHVYWYRQLPEEGLKFMVYLQKENIIDESGMPKERFSAEFPKEGPSILRIQQVVRGDSAAYFCASSPGLANEQFFGPGTRLTVL.

About this clone itself: Mismatch with germline at one junction end may stem from a read error. DNA for the CDR3: TGTGCCAGCAGGGTTTCCGGGACAGGTAAACCCCACTTC. Amino acids: CASRVSGTGKPHF. The J gene is TRBJ2-7, the V gene TRBV6-6, with 8 positions matching TRBD1. Germline CDR1 reads MNHNY; CDR2 reads SVGAGI (reference sequence). The CDR3 loop spans 13 amino acids.

This rearrangement joins TRBV9 to TRBJ2-1; 8 nucleotides agree with TRBD2. This CDR3 has 16 amino acids. Trimming cost V 0 bases and J 9 bases; bases outside gene matches: 11. Germline CDR1 SGDLS, CDR2 YYNGEE. The CDR3 DNA reads TGTGCCAGCAGCGTAGGCCCCCGACTAGCGAACGCTGAGCAGTTCTTC. Protein: CASSVGPRLANAEQFF.

This clone has more than one count but fewer than ten. The chain employs TRBV19 and TRBJ1-5; D is possibly TRBD1 (5 bases). V lost 2 bases and J lost 0, with 11 bases in between. From germline, CDR1 is LNHDA and CDR2 SQIVND (reference sequence). The CDR3 has 16 amino acids. The CDR3 DNA follows: TGTGCCAGTAGTATACGTCCTCAGGGTAGCAATCAGCCCCAGCATTTT. It yields the protein CASSIRPQGSNQPQHF.

This clone came up a few times. CDR3 region: CASSKGRVGTDTQYF. The CDR3 bases are TGTGCCAGCAGCAAAGGGAGAGTCGGCACAGATACGCAGTATTTT. The V call is TRBV9, the J call TRBJ2-3; tentatively, D is TRBD2 (5 bases). V was trimmed by 4 bases and J by 1 base, leaving 13 bases between them. Germline lookup yields CDR1 SGDLS and CDR2 YYNGEE. The CDR3 runs 15 residues. Full variable domain (outside the CDR3, taken from reference TRBV9 and TRBJ2-3): DSGVTQTPKHLITATGQRVTLRCSPRSGDLSVYWYQQSLDQGLQFLIQYYNGEERAKGNILERFSAQQFPDLHSELNLSSLELGDSALYFCASSKGRVGTDTQYFGPGTRLTVL.

This clone has just a few counts. This chain connects TRBV2 to TRBJ2-7; D remains unclear. Between the trimmed V and J ends, which lost 7 bases and 1 base, there was a span of 11 bases. Germline CDR1 and CDR2: SNHLY and FYNNEI. This CDR3 has 13 amino acids. CDR3: CASIYQSSYEQYF. The CDR3, as DNA: TGTGCCAGCATCTACCAATCGTCCTACGAGCAGTACTTC.

This clone was recorded a few times. V and J are TRBV4-3 and TRBJ1-2; D ambiguous. The V gene's germline CDR1 is LGHNA and CDR2 YSLEER. The CDR3 contains 15 residues. V gave up 0 bases and J gave up 5 bases, with 13 bases separating them. CDR3 protein: CASSQDPAVGYGYTF. The CDR3 DNA follows: TGCGCCAGCAGCCAAGATCCCGCGGTCGGTTATGGCTACACCTTC.

The V gene is TRBV25-1, the J gene TRBJ2-7; TRBD1 matches at 8 bases. V dropped 5 bases and J dropped 6; count of bases not matched to a gene: 15. The germline CDR1 and CDR2 sequences are MGHDK and SYGVNS. This CDR3 contains 16 residues. CDR3: CASSPRTGQEGREQYF. The CDR3 coding sequence is TGTGCCAGCAGTCCCCGGACAGGGCAGGAAGGTCGCGAGCAGTACTTC.

This CDR3 reads CASSWDRTGGYTF. CDR3 bases: TGTGCCAGCAGTTGGGACAGGACGGGAGGCTACACCTTC. This chain uses TRBV28 with TRBJ1-2; 8 bases agree with TRBD1. Germline CDR1 reads MDHEN; CDR2 reads SYDVKM. This CDR3 comprises 13 residues. V trimming: 4 bases; J trimming: 8 bases; junction bases outside the gene matches: 6.

This clone was recorded a few times. The chain is built from TRBV29-1 and TRBJ2-3; 7 bases fit TRBD1. V dropped 4 bases and J dropped 4; count of bases not matched to a gene: 8. This CDR3 contains 14 residues. From germline, CDR1 is SQVTM and CDR2 ANQGSEA. CDR3 sequence (DNA): TGCAGCGTTGTAGTTAGGGGGCCCTCAGATACGCAGTATTTT. Translation gives CSVVVRGPSDTQYF.

This clone was counted a few times. The gene calls are TRBV5-4 and TRBJ1-2; D is perhaps TRBD1 (6 bases). CDR1 is SGHNT, CDR2 YYREEE, per germline (reference sequence). V gave up 4 bases and J gave up 8 bases, with 18 bases separating them. The CDR3 has 14 residues. The CDR3 nucleotides are TGTGCCAGCAGCCCGTATACAGGGTTGGGGGGCTACACCTTC. Protein sequence: CASSPYTGLGGYTF.

The chain has TRBV28 and TRBJ1-2, with D unresolved. Germline values: CDR1 MDHEN, CDR2 SYDVKM. CDR3 length: 10 residues. V dropped 4 bases and J dropped 6 bases, with 3 bases sitting between them. The CDR3 region has the DNA TGTGCCAGCAGTTCCAATGGCTACACCTTC. This gives the protein CASSSNGYTF.

This clone was detected a few times. The chain links TRBV29-1 to TRBJ1-5; 7 nucleotides align to TRBD1. V lost 4 bases, J lost 6 bases, and 6 bases stayed unmatched. The CDR3 is made up of 13 amino acids. In germline, CDR1 is SQVTM, CDR2 ANQGSEA. CDR3 coding DNA: TGCAGCGTTGTGGGCGCAGGGGGTCAGCCCCAGCATTTT. Its translation: CSVVGAGGQPQHF.

There are a few counts of this clone. V and J are TRBV10-3 and TRBJ2-5; D possibly corresponds to TRBD1 (6 bases). Germline V lookup: CDR1 ENHRY, CDR2 SYGVKD. The V gene lost 6 bases and the J gene lost 4 bases, with 15 bases spanning the gap. The CDR3 has 14 amino acids. The CDR3 is CAIRAVQGGETQYF. CDR3 sequence (DNA): TGTGCCATCAGGGCTGTACAGGGTGGAGAGACCCAGTACTTC.

This clone has just a few counts. This sequence joins TRBV6-5 and TRBJ1-1; no definite D call. There are 14 residues in the CDR3. The V end was cut by 5 bases, the J end by 2 bases, with 12 bases between. Germline CDR1 reads MNHEY; CDR2 reads SVGAGI. The CDR3 nucleotides read TGTGCCAGCAGTCTCGTTGGGCGAAACACTGAAGCTTTCTTT. This gives the protein CASSLVGRNTEAFF.

This clone was seen only a few times. The gene calls are TRBV5-1 and TRBJ2-3; 9 bases fit TRBD2. This CDR3 contains 13 residues. The germline gives CDR1 SGHRS, CDR2 YFSETQ. The J segment lost 5 bases and the V segment lost 5 bases, leaving 3 bases of the junction unmatched. The DNA of the CDR3 is TGCGCCAGCAGAAGGACTAGCGTAGATACGCAGTATTTT. Translation gives CASRRTSVDTQYF.

The rearrangement uses TRBV5-1 and TRBJ2-1; 8 bases agree with TRBD1. Germline V gene lookup returns CDR1 SGHRS and CDR2 YFSETQ. V gave up 9 bases and J gave up 1 base; unmatched junction bases: 9. CDR3 length: 15 residues. CDR3 in DNA: TGCGCCACGTCTGACAGGGGAGTGTCCTACAATGAGCAGTTCTTC. Protein product: CATSDRGVSYNEQFF.

The V gene is TRBV30, the J gene TRBJ1-2; D gene uncertain. V was trimmed by 3 bases and J by 6 bases, leaving 8 bases between them. The CDR3 sequence is 11 residues long. The germline V gene has CDR1 GTSNPN and CDR2 SVGIG (reference sequence). The CDR3 DNA reads as TGTGCCTGGAGGAGGGTTGATGGCTACACCTTC. It is translated as CAWRRVDGYTF.

The chain links TRBV6-5 to TRBJ1-5; 11 nucleotides match TRBD1. V lost 5 bases to trimming and J lost 6 bases; unmatched junction nucleotides: 6. The CDR3 runs 15 residues. Per the germline V gene, CDR1 is MNHEY and CDR2 is SVGAGI. The CDR3 DNA reads TGTGCCAGCAGTAAGGGGGGGACAGGGGGTCAGCCCCAGCATTTT. Its protein is CASSKGGTGGQPQHF.

V gene TRBV6-1 combines with J gene TRBJ2-3; D is uncertain. The CDR3 covers 14 residues. V was shortened by 3 bases and J by 0 bases, with 7 bases between the two germline ends. CDR1 MNHNS and CDR2 SASEGT come from the germline V gene. CDR3 amino acids: CASSDPGSTDTQYF. DNA of the CDR3: TGTGCCAGCAGTGACCCGGGTAGCACAGATACGCAGTATTTT.

This clone came up a few times. This rearrangement joins TRBV9 to TRBJ2-7; 9 nucleotides align to TRBD1. There are 15 residues in the CDR3. The junction had 7 bases not matched to a gene; V was cut back by 3 bases and J by 3 bases. Per the germline V gene, CDR1 is SGDLS and CDR2 is YYNGEE. The CDR3: CASSGGGTGRYEQYF. The DNA of the CDR3 is TGTGCCAGCAGCGGCGGCGGGACAGGGCGCTACGAGCAGTACTTC.

This clone has a handful of counts. CDR3 loop: CASSLRATGTYNEQFF. CDR3 in DNA: TGTGCCAGCAGCTTAAGGGCGACGGGGACCTACAATGAGCAGTTCTTC. The chain couples TRBV7-9 to TRBJ2-1, with D possibly TRBD2 on 5 matching bases. Trimming removed 2 bases from V and 2 bases from J, with 13 bases in between. Germline V gene data show CDR1 as SEHNR and CDR2 as FQNEAQ (reference sequence). The CDR3 sequence is 16 residues long.

This clone showed up just a few times. The J gene is TRBJ2-5, the V gene TRBV4-2; 13 nucleotides agree with TRBD2. This CDR3 spans 15 amino acids. Germline CDR1 LGHNA, CDR2 YNFKEQ. The J segment lost 2 bases and the V segment lost 8 bases, leaving 5 bases of the junction unmatched. The CDR3 is CASGSGLAGQETQYF. For the CDR3, the DNA is TGTGCCAGCGGTTCGGGACTAGCGGGGCAAGAGACCCAGTACTTC.

The chain employs TRBV7-2 and TRBJ2-7; 9 positions agree with TRBD1. V lost 5 bases, J lost 9 bases, and 8 bases stayed unmatched. Per germline, CDR1 SGHTA and CDR2 FQGNSA. The CDR3 loop spans 13 amino acids. The CDR3 protein is CASSTGDRAAQYF. CDR3 bases: TGTGCCAGCAGCACCGGGGACAGGGCGGCGCAGTACTTC. The variable domain in full, with the rest retrieved from reference TRBV7-2 and TRBJ2-7, is GAGVSQSPSNKVTEKGKDVELRCDPISGHTALYWYRQSLGQGLEFLIYFQGNSAPDKSGLPSDRFSAERTGGSVSTLTIQRTQQEDSAVYLCASSTGDRAAQYFGPGTRLTVT.

This clone was picked up a small number of times. CDR3 residues: CASSSLPRTSVFETQYF. Here the CDR3 DNA reads TGTGCCAGCAGTTCCCTGCCTCGGACTAGTGTCTTTGAGACCCAGTACTTC. J is TRBJ2-5 and V is TRBV28; 7 bases map to TRBD2. CDR1 and CDR2 from the germline V gene are MDHEN and SYDVKM. V shed 4 bases, J shed 5 bases, and the junction held 16 bases outside the gene matches. The CDR3 runs 17 residues.

The gene calls are TRBV5-4 and TRBJ2-1; D may be TRBD2 (6 bases). Germline values: CDR1 SGHNT, CDR2 YYREEE (reference sequence). Trimming pared 4 bases from V and 7 bases from J, leaving 24 bases between. The CDR3 is made up of 17 amino acids. The CDR3 region is CASSGLLREASGNEQFF. The CDR3, as DNA: TGTGCCAGCAGCGGCTTGTTGCGGGAAGCATCGGGGAATGAGCAGTTCTTC.

This clone was counted only a few times. This chain uses TRBV28 with TRBJ1-2, with D unclear. V lost 6 bases and J 6 bases, leaving 14 bases between the germline ends. CDR1 MDHEN and CDR2 SYDVKM come from the germline V gene. There are 13 residues in the CDR3. The CDR3 region is CASSGPWEDGYTF. The DNA of the CDR3 is TGTGCCAGCAGCGGTCCCTGGGAGGATGGCTACACCTTC.